The rows below give T cell receptor beta chains drawn from one sample of a study of cytomegalovirus exposure and HLA in healthy donors. Profiling relied on immunoSEQ multiplex PCR, and the TCRdb table lists in-frame clones only, not all of them. The sample lists about 160,000 clones, more than 70% occurring once. Specimen: PBMCs. The origin of the receptors is a man aged 25-40 years in good health and CMV-seropositive. Both conserved end residues are part of each CDR3. Fields, in order: clone size, J gene, D gene, V gene, CDR3 DNA, CDR3 protein. D genes are given only for firm matches. Rows give clone size only sometimes, using once, few, many, or a class for an expanded clone.

>NA|TRBJ1-4|NA|TRBV7-6
TGTGCCAGCAGCCCGTCAGGTGCAACTAATGAAAAACTGTTTTTT
CASSPSGATNEKLFF
>NA|TRBJ2-3|TRBD1|TRBV5-5
TGTGCCAGCAGCCTCGGACAGGGGAGTACGCAGTATTTT
CASSLGQGSTQYF
>NA|TRBJ2-2|NA|TRBV5-1
TGCGCCAGCAGCTGGACGGGACAGAACACCGGGGAGCTGTTTTTT
CASSWTGQNTGELFF
>NA|TRBJ2-7|NA|TRBV6-6
TGTGCCAGCAGTTCAGGAGGGTACGAGCAGTACTTC
CASSSGGYEQYF
>NA|TRBJ1-4|NA|TRBV28
TGTGCCAGCAGTTTAAGGGGCCCTCTCAATGAAAAACTGTTTTTT
CASSLRGPLNEKLFF
>NA|TRBJ2-1|TRBD2|TRBV28
TGTGCCAGCAGTTTATACCCTAGCGGGACGATCTACAATGAGCAGTTCTTC
CASSLYPSGTIYNEQFF
>NA|TRBJ2-7|NA|TRBV5-6
TGTGCCAGCAGCTCCACGAAGACAGGAACTCCTTACGAGCAGTACTTC
CASSSTKTGTPYEQYF
>NA|TRBJ1-3|NA|TRBV11-2
TGTGCCAGCAGCTTAGATCCGCGCTCTGGAAACACCATATATTTT
CASSLDPRSGNTIYF
>once|TRBJ1-5|TRBD1|TRBV19
TGTGCCAGTAGTGCCTCGTTCCGGGACAGGGTAAGTCAGCCCCAGCATTTT
CASSASFRDRVSQPQHF
>NA|TRBJ2-7|TRBD2|TRBV4-1
TGCGCCAGCAGCCAAGATAACGCAAGGGACGAAGCGGGAGGGAGTTCCGAGCAGTACTTC
CASSQDNARDEAGGSSEQYF
>NA|TRBJ1-2|TRBD1|TRBV29-1
TGCAGCGCATGGACAGGTGGTAACTATGGCTACACCTTC
CSAWTGGNYGYTF
>NA|TRBJ2-1|NA|TRBV5-1
TGCGCCAGCAGCTTGGCCCTACAGGTCGGTGAGCAGTTCTTC
CASSLALQVGEQFF
>NA|TRBJ1-5|NA|TRBV7-3
TGTGCCAGCAGCCTCCAGGGAGGGGGCAATCAGCCCCAGCATTTT
CASSLQGGGNQPQHF
>few|TRBJ1-5|TRBD1|TRBV7-8
TGTGCCAGCAGCCCGGGGACAGGGTTGAGCAATCAGCCCCAGCATTTT
CASSPGTGLSNQPQHF
>NA|TRBJ2-3|TRBD1|TRBV6-1
TGTGCCAGCTCTCCTTGGGGACAGGGTGCAGATACGCAGTATTTT
CASSPWGQGADTQYF
>NA|TRBJ2-1|NA|TRBV27
TGTGCCAGCAGCAAAGGTGGGGCTTACAATGAGCAGTTCTTC
CASSKGGAYNEQFF
>NA|TRBJ1-6|TRBD1|TRBV5-1
TGCGCCAGCAGCTCGGGACAGGGTGTATCCTATAATTCACCCCTCCACTTT
CASSSGQGVSYNSPLHF